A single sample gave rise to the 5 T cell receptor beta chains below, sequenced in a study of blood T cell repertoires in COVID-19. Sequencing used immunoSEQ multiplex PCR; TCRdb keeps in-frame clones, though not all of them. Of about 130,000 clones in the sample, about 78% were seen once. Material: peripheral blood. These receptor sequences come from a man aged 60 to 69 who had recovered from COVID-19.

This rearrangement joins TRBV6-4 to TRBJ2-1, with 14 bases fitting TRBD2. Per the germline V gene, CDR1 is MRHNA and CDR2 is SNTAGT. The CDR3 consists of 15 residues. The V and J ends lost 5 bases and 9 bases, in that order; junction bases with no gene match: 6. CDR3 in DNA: TGTGCCAGCAGTCTGGGACTAGCGGGAGTAGGTGAGCAGTTCTTC. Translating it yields CASSLGLAGVGEQFF.

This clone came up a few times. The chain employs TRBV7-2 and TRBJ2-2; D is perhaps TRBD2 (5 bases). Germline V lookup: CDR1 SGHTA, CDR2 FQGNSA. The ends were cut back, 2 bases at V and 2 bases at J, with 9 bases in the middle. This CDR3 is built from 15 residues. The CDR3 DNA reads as TGTGCCAGCAGCTTAAACGGGATTAACACCGGGGAGCTGTTTTTT. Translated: CASSLNGINTGELFF.

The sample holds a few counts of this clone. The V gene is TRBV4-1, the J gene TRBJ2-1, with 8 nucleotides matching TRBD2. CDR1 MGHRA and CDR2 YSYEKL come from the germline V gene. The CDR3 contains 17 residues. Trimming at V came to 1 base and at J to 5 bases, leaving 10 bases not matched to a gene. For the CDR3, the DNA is TGCGCCAGCAGCCAAGCGCAAGGGCGGGGGGCAAACAATGAGCAGTTCTTC. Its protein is CASSQAQGRGANNEQFF.

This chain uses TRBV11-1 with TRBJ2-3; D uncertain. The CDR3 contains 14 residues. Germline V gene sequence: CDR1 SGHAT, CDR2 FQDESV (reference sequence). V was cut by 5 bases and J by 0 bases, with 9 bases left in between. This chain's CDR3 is CASSALQSTDTQYF. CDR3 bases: TGTGCCAGCAGCGCCTTACAGAGCACAGATACGCAGTATTTT.

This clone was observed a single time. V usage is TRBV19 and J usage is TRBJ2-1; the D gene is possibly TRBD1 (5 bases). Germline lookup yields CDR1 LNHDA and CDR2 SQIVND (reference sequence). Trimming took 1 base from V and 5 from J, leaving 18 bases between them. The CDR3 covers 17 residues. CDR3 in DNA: TGTGCCAGTAGTATAGCGGATTGGCAGGGATTCAACAATGAGCAGTTCTTC. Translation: CASSIADWQGFNNEQFF. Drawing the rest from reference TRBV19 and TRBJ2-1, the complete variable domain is DGGITQSPKYLFRKEGQNVTLSCEQNLNHDAMYWYRQDPGQGLRLIYYSQIVNDFQKGDIAEGYSVSREKKESFPLTVTSAQKNPTAFYLCASSIADWQGFNNEQFFGPGTRLTVL.